This TCR beta chain was documented in a study of T cells in Graves' hyperthyroidism and ophthalmopathy. Study outcomes and limitations: Stable hyperthyroidism was separated from ophthalmopathy by a model based on 13 V-J features.

Details on this clonotype: Its antigen remains unidentified.

Amplification yielded TCR beta CDR3 regions, with RNA transcripts as the source. HTBI primers were employed in a first-round RT-PCR of the TCR CDR3. TCRdb re-called the multiplex PCR reads through MiXCR, storing one row per CDR3 protein. The sample lists 300,000 to 400,000 distinct CDR3 sequences; about 14% were seen once. V dropped 1 base and J dropped 4 bases, with 13 bases sitting between them. The CDR3 consists of 15 residues. The germline V gene has CDR1 SGHKS and CDR2 YYEKEE (reference sequence). The sequence was obtained from a woman aged 25 to 39 with Graves' ophthalmopathy. Source material: blood. The V gene is TRBV5-5, the J gene TRBJ2-3, with D perhaps being TRBD1 or TRBD2 (5 bases each). CDR3 DNA: TGTGCCAGCAGCTTGACCCCCGGGACCGCAGATACGCAGTATTTT. Protein product: CASSLTPGTADTQYF.